Following are 7 T cell receptor beta chains from one sample sequenced in a study of T cells after yellow fever vaccination. TCRdb re-called the 5' RACE reads through MiXCR, storing one row per CDR3 protein. This table holds about 350,000 distinct CDR3 sequences, more than 9% found once. Sequencing used PBMCs, obtained on the day of the first yellow fever vaccination. These receptors all stem from a man between 18 and 29 years old who received the YFV17D yellow fever vaccine.

This clonotype turned up a few times. The J gene is TRBJ1-3, the V gene TRBV19; no firm D call. The CDR3 extends over 16 amino acids. Trimming stripped 6 bases from V and 4 bases from J, with 19 bases between. Germline V gene data show CDR1 as LNHDA and CDR2 as SQIVND (reference sequence). The CDR3 sequence: CASRRGSLDRGNTIYF. CDR3 sequence (DNA): TGTGCCAGTAGGCGAGGGTCGTTGGATCGGGGAAACACCATATATTTT.

This clonotype was observed a handful of times. This chain connects TRBV24-1 to TRBJ2-5; no firm D call. With 4 bases removed from V and 4 bases from J, the gap between germline ends came to 9 bases. The germline gives CDR1 KGHDR, CDR2 SFDVKD. CDR3 length equals 13 residues. The CDR3 bases are TGTGCCACCAGTGACGCCAGCGTAGAGACCCAGTACTTC. Amino acids: CATSDASVETQYF.

There are a few counts of this clonotype. The chain has TRBV7-7 and TRBJ2-7; 7 bases fit TRBD2. Germline V gene lookup returns CDR1 SSHAT and CDR2 FNYEAQ (reference sequence). CDR3 length: 11 amino acids. CDR3 coding DNA: TGTGCTAGCAGGTCCCGGGACTATTACTTGGTC. As protein: CASRSRDYYLV.

The chain uses TRBV5-1 and TRBJ1-2, with TRBD1 matching 9 bases. Germline-derived CDR1 and CDR2 are SGHRS and YFSETQ. The CDR3 loop spans 14 amino acids. With V trimmed by 4 bases and J by 6 bases, 7 bases remained unmatched. For the CDR3, the DNA is TGCGCCAGCAGCACCTACACAGGGGGCGATGGCTACACCTTC. Its protein is CASSTYTGGDGYTF.

This clonotype was seen only a few times. The chain joins TRBV5-1 to TRBJ2-2; 10 bases line up with TRBD1. After removal of 2 bases from V and 1 base from J, the junction contained 14 bases not matched to a gene. Germline CDR1 SGHRS, CDR2 YFSETQ. The CDR3 totals 20 residues. The CDR3 sequence is CASSLPDRDRGRRNTGELFF. The CDR3 DNA is TGCGCCAGCAGCTTACCCGATAGAGACAGGGGGCGTCGGAACACCGGGGAGCTGTTTTTT.

The V gene is TRBV5-8, the J gene TRBJ1-1, with a weak D call TRBD1 (6 bases). Germline CDR1 and CDR2: SGHTS and YDEGEE. The CDR3 totals 15 residues. Between the trimmed V and J ends, which lost 6 bases and 0 bases, there was a span of 15 bases. CDR3 sequence reads: CASTEPGHMNTEAFF. In nucleotides, the CDR3 is TGTGCCAGCACCGAGCCGGGACATATGAACACTGAAGCTTTCTTT.

The chain employs TRBV12-3 or TRBV12-4 and TRBJ1-1; D may be TRBD1 (6 bases). The germline V and J ends were trimmed by 5 bases and 1 base, with 11 bases remaining between them. The CDR3 runs to 14 residues. CDR3 DNA: TGTGCCAGCAGTGGGGACACTTGGAACACTGAAGCTTTCTTT. Translated: CASSGDTWNTEAFF.